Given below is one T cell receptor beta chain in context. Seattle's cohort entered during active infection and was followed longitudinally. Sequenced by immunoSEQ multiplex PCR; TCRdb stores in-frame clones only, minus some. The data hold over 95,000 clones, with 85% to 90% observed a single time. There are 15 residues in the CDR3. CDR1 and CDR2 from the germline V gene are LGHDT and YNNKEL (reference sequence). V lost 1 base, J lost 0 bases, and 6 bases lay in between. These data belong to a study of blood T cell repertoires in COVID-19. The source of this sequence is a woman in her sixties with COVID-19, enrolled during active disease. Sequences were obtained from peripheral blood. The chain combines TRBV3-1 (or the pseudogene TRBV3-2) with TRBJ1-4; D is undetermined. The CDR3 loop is CASSQVGATNEKLFF. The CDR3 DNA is TGTGCCAGCAGCCAAGTGGGAGCAACTAATGAAAAACTGTTTTTT.